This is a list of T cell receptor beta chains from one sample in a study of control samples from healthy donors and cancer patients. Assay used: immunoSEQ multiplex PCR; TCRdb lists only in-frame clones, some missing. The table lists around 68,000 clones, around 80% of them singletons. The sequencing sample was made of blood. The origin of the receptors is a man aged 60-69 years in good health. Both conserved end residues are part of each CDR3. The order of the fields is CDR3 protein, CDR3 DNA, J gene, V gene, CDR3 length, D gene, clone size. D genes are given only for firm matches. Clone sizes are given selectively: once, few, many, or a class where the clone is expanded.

CASSSLAGELFF TGTGCCAGCAGCTCCCTGGCCGGGGAGCTGTTTTTT TRBJ2-2 TRBV7-3 12 - few
CATSDLGTGVYEQYF TGTGCCACCAGTGATTTAGGGACAGGGGTCTACGAGCAGTACTTC TRBJ2-7 TRBV24-1 15 TRBD1 -
CASSSGTSNYEQYF TGTGCCAGCAGTTCCGGGACTAGCAACTACGAGCAGTACTTC TRBJ2-7 TRBV5-4 14 TRBD2 -
CASSPHDTVSYEQYF TGTGCCAGCAGCCCCCACGATACCGTATCCTACGAGCAGTACTTC TRBJ2-7 TRBV9 15 - once
CASSSFATNTGELFF TGTGCCAGCAGTTCCTTCGCTACCAACACCGGGGAGCTGTTTTTT TRBJ2-2 TRBV28 15 - once
CASAQVAGPNTGELFF TGCGCCAGCGCCCAGGTAGCGGGCCCGAACACCGGGGAGCTGTTTTTT TRBJ2-2 TRBV5-1 16 TRBD2 -
CASTPGQGNTEAFF TGCGCCAGCACTCCGGGACAGGGGAACACTGAAGCTTTCTTT TRBJ1-1 TRBV5-1 14 TRBD1 -
CASSDGRESSYNSPLHF TGTGCCAGCAGTGATGGACGGGAAAGCTCCTATAATTCACCCCTCCACTTT TRBJ1-6 TRBV28 17 - -
CAWSVQAGLAVYEQYF TGTGCCTGGAGTGTACAGGCCGGGCTAGCGGTCTACGAGCAGTACTTC TRBJ2-7 TRBV30 16 TRBD2 -
CSAHRGQSRFF TGCAGTGCTCACCGGGGGCAATCTCGGTTCTTC TRBJ2-1 TRBV20-1 11 - -
CAWSRALSHEQYF TGTGCCTGGAGCCGGGCGCTGAGCCACGAGCAGTACTTC TRBJ2-7 TRBV30 13 - -
CASNIRAATNEKLFF TGTGCCAGCAATATAAGGGCGGCAACTAATGAAAAACTGTTTTTT TRBJ1-4 TRBV7-2 15 - -
CASSYLGVGVVDTQYF TGTGCCAGCAGCTATCTAGGAGTCGGGGTTGTAGATACGCAGTATTTT TRBJ2-3 TRBV9 16 - -
CASSCTGMNTEAFF TGTGCCAGCAGCTGCACGGGAATGAACACTGAAGCTTTCTTT TRBJ1-1 TRBV21-1 14 - -
CASSLISRQGSEAFF TGTGCCAGCAGCTTGATTTCGAGACAGGGTTCTGAAGCTTTCTTT TRBJ1-1 TRBV5-5 15 TRBD1 -
CASSILAGPQETQYF TGTGCCAGCAGCATACTAGCGGGACCCCAAGAGACCCAGTACTTC TRBJ2-5 TRBV7-2 15 TRBD2 -
CASSLENPGQGPEQFF TGTGCCAGCAGCTTAGAGAATCCGGGACAGGGGCCTGAGCAGTTCTTC TRBJ2-1 TRBV7-8 16 TRBD1 -
CASKGDRTQFF TGTGCCAGTAAGGGGGACAGGACGCAGTTCTTC TRBJ2-1 TRBV19 11 TRBD1 once
CASSPNPGTSGRVSTDTQYF TGTGCCAGCTCACCTAACCCCGGGACTAGCGGGAGAGTGAGCACAGATACGCAGTATTTT TRBJ2-3 TRBV18 20 TRBD2 -
CASSTPRDRGRPSYNEQFF TGTGCCAGCAGCACCCCCCGGGACAGGGGGCGACCCTCCTACAATGAGCAGTTCTTC TRBJ2-1 TRBV7-2 19 TRBD1 -
CATNQRSTDTQYF TGTGCCACCAATCAGCGGTCGACAGATACGCAGTATTTT TRBJ2-3 TRBV6-5 13 - -
CSASSSGDSREQFF TGCAGTGCTAGTTCTAGCGGGGACTCCCGGGAGCAGTTCTTC TRBJ2-1 TRBV20-1 14 TRBD2 -
CASSHREGWGADTQYF TGTGCCAGCAGCCACCGGGAGGGATGGGGGGCAGATACGCAGTATTTT TRBJ2-3 TRBV9 16 TRBD2 -
CASSPRPGQASMNTEAFF TGTGCCAGCAGCCCAAGACCGGGACAGGCTTCCATGAACACTGAAGCTTTCTTT TRBJ1-1 TRBV7-3 18 TRBD1 -
CASSLKKGASYEQYF TGTGCCAGCAGCTTGAAAAAGGGGGCGTCCTACGAGCAGTACTTC TRBJ2-7 TRBV5-4 15 TRBD1 once
CASSLGAAFTGELFF TGTGCCAGCAGCTTAGGGGCAGCATTTACCGGGGAGCTGTTTTTT TRBJ2-2 TRBV7-3 15 - -
CASSTRDRDYYEQYF TGTGCCAGCAGCACCCGGGACAGAGATTACTACGAGCAGTACTTC TRBJ2-7 TRBV9 15 TRBD1 -
CASKAQGFGGYTF TGTGCCAGCAAAGCACAGGGGTTTGGCGGCTACACCTTC TRBJ1-2 TRBV12-3/TRBV12-4 13 TRBD1 -
CASSTQIQGGYGYTF TGTGCCAGTAGTACTCAAATACAGGGAGGATATGGCTACACCTTC TRBJ1-2 TRBV19 15 - -
CASRTRQGNSPLHF TGTGCCAGCAGGACACGACAGGGGAATTCACCCCTCCACTTT TRBJ1-6 TRBV7-2 14 TRBD1 -
CASSETSTNEKLFF TGCGCCAGCAGCGAGACATCAACTAATGAAAAACTGTTTTTT TRBJ1-4 TRBV5-1 14 - -
CASSFGGSGANVLTF TGCGCCAGCAGCTTCGGGGGTTCTGGGGCCAACGTCCTGACTTTC TRBJ2-6 TRBV5-1 15 - -
CASSVEARDTEAFF TGTGCCAGCAGCGTAGAGGCCAGGGACACTGAAGCTTTCTTT TRBJ1-1 TRBV9 14 - -
CASRSAGDSNQPQHF TGTGCCAGCAGATCGGCAGGAGATAGCAATCAGCCCCAGCATTTT TRBJ1-5 TRBV7-2 15 - -
CASSTGQGNTIYF TGTGCCAGCAGCACCGGACAGGGAAACACCATATATTTT TRBJ1-3 TRBV2 13 - -
CASSRTGMNTEAFF TGTGCCAGCAGTAGGACAGGTATGAACACTGAAGCTTTCTTT TRBJ1-1 TRBV6-2/TRBV6-3 14 TRBD1 -
CASSAGGKGRTDTQYF TGTGCCAGCAGTGCGGGGGGGAAGGGTAGGACAGATACGCAGTATTTT TRBJ2-3 TRBV6-1 16 TRBD2 -
CASSPGKGEVDEKLFF TGTGCCAGCAGCCCCGGGAAGGGGGAGGTGGATGAAAAACTGTTTTTT TRBJ1-4 TRBV4-2 16 - -
CASRGGRTNTEAFF TGTGCCAGCAGGGGCGGGCGGACGAACACTGAAGCTTTCTTT TRBJ1-1 TRBV7-2 14 - -
CASSQAAGGNKYF TGTGCCAGCAGCCAAGCCGCAGGGGGGAATAAGTACTTC TRBJ2-5 TRBV3-1/TRBV3-2 13 - -
CASSLESGKNSPLHF TGTGCCAGCAGCTTAGAGTCAGGGAAAAATTCACCCCTCCACTTT TRBJ1-6 TRBV11-2 15 - few
CATSSDRGPYEQYF TGTGCCACCAGCAGCGACAGGGGTCCTTACGAGCAGTACTTC TRBJ2-7 TRBV15 14 TRBD1 many
CASSQETSGRRGTDTQYF TGCGCCAGCAGCCAAGAGACTAGCGGGAGACGGGGCACAGATACGCAGTATTTT TRBJ2-3 TRBV4-3 18 TRBD2 -
CASSRQGEETQYF TGTGCCAGCAGTAGACAGGGAGAAGAGACCCAGTACTTC TRBJ2-5 TRBV5-8 13 TRBD1 -
CASSSGTGFHYGYTF TGTGCCAGCAGTTCCGGGACAGGGTTTCACTATGGCTACACCTTC TRBJ1-2 TRBV2 15 TRBD1 -
CASSVTAGSSYNEQFF TGTGCCAGCAGCGTAACGGCGGGAAGCTCCTACAATGAGCAGTTCTTC TRBJ2-1 TRBV9 16 - once
CASSRDRGCSYNEQFF TGTGCCAGCAGCAGGGACAGGGGGTGCTCCTACAATGAGCAGTTCTTC TRBJ2-1 TRBV21-1 16 - -
CASSPSGPLSIQYF TGTGCCAGCAGCCCAAGCGGGCCTCTCTCCATTCAGTACTTC TRBJ2-4 TRBV7-2 14 - -
CASSSIPGQGGEQYF TGCGCCAGCAGCTCGATCCCGGGACAGGGGGGCGAGCAGTACTTC TRBJ2-7 TRBV5-1 15 TRBD1 -
CASSLDRAPNQPQHF TGTGCCAGCAGCTTAGATCGGGCACCTAATCAGCCCCAGCATTTT TRBJ1-5 TRBV11-2 15 - -
CASSFDRDKIQYF TGTGCCAGCAGCTTCGACCGGGACAAAATTCAGTACTTC TRBJ2-4 TRBV7-8 13 - -